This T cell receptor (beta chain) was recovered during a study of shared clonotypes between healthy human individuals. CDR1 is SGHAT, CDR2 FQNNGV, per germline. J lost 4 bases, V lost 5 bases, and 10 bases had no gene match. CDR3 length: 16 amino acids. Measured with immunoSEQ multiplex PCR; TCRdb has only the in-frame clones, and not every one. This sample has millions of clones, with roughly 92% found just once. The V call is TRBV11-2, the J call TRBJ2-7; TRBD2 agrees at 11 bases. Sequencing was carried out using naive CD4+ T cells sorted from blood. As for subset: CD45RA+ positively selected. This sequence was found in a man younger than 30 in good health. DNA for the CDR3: TGTGCCAGCAGCCCCTTAGCGGGGGGGCTTTTATACGAGCAGTACTTC. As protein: CASSPLAGGLLYEQYF.